A selection of T cell receptor beta chains follows, all from one sample in a study of cytomegalovirus exposure and HLA in healthy donors. TCRdb's copy holds only in-frame clones and misses some; the assay was immunoSEQ multiplex PCR. Of approximately 83,000 clones listed, around 81% are singletons. The specimen was PBMCs. The receptors were sampled from a man in his late teens or twenties in good health and CMV-seronegative. CDR3s include the opening cysteine and the closing phenylalanine or tryptophan. The order of the fields is clone size, V gene, J gene, D gene, CDR3 DNA, CDR3 protein. The D gene is left open where the match is weak. Clone size is not always given. Where it is, it says once, few, many or a class for expanded clones.

>NA|TRBV7-9|TRBJ2-2|NA
TGTGCCAGCAGCTTAGGTGCCTACGGCGGGGAGCTGTTTTTT
CASSLGAYGGELFF
>NA|TRBV9|TRBJ2-1|TRBD2
TGTGCCAGCAGCGCATCAGCGGGGGCCAATAATGAGCAGTTCTTC
CASSASAGANNEQFF
>NA|TRBV4-1|TRBJ1-2|TRBD1
TGCGCCAGCAGCCTATCCGGGACAGGGGGCTATGGCTACACCTTC
CASSLSGTGGYGYTF
>NA|TRBV4-2|TRBJ1-4|NA
TGTGCCAGCAGCCAGAGGTTGGGTGTCTCTAATGAAAAACTGTTTTTT
CASSQRLGVSNEKLFF
>NA|TRBV5-6|TRBJ2-1|NA
TGTGCCAGCAGCTTGGAACCCCAAGCGCCCGAGCAGTTCTTC
CASSLEPQAPEQFF
>NA|TRBV7-9|TRBJ2-1|NA
TGTGCCAGCAGCTTAGGCAGGGGCACCTACAATGAGCAGTTCTTC
CASSLGRGTYNEQFF
>NA|TRBV2|TRBJ1-4|NA
TGTGCCAGCAGTGTCCGGCAAAGGAGAGTTGCAACTAATGAAAAACTGTTTTTT
CASSVRQRRVATNEKLFF
>NA|TRBV11-2|TRBJ2-7|TRBD1
TGTGCCAGCAGCCAGATGAGGGGGCGCCGATACGAGCAGTACTTC
CASSQMRGRRYEQYF
>NA|TRBV5-4|TRBJ2-7|NA
TGTGCCAGCAGCCCGGACTCGTACTCCTACGAGCAGTACTTC
CASSPDSYSYEQYF
>NA|TRBV13|TRBJ2-2|NA
TGTGCCAGCAGCTTTTCCCGGGACTACACCGGGGAGCTGTTTTTT
CASSFSRDYTGELFF
>NA|TRBV27|TRBJ1-4|TRBD1
TGTGCCAGCAGTTCGTGGCAGGGGGCCTTTAATGAAAAACTGTTTTTT
CASSSWQGAFNEKLFF
>NA|TRBV7-2|TRBJ2-2|TRBD1
TGTGCCAGCAGCTCGGGACAGGGTTACACCGGGGAGCTGTTTTTT
CASSSGQGYTGELFF
>NA|TRBV6-5|TRBJ2-3|TRBD2
TGTGCCAGCAGTTTTTCTAGCGGGGGCACAGATACGCAGTATTTT
CASSFSSGGTDTQYF
>NA|TRBV5-1|TRBJ2-5|NA
TGCGCCAGCAGCTTATCGGAGGAGACCCAGTACTTC
CASSLSEETQYF
>NA|TRBV5-1|TRBJ2-3|TRBD1
TGCGCCAGCAGCTTGGGACAGGGCGGCACAGATACGCAGTATTTT
CASSLGQGGTDTQYF
>once|TRBV29-1|TRBJ1-2|NA
TGCAGCGTTGAAGAGGGGCTACCAGACTATGGCTACACCTTC
CSVEEGLPDYGYTF
>NA|TRBV9|TRBJ2-1|NA
TGTGCCAGCAGCGGAGGTAATGAGCAGTTCTTC
CASSGGNEQFF
>NA|TRBV5-1|TRBJ2-7|TRBD2
TGCGCCAGCAGCAACCGGGGGGGGAGTTCCTACGAGCAGTACTTC
CASSNRGGSSYEQYF
>NA|TRBV5-1|TRBJ1-3|TRBD1
TGCGCCAGCAGCTTGGGTGACAGGGCTGGAAACACCATATATTTT
CASSLGDRAGNTIYF